A selection of T cell receptor beta chains follows, all from one sample in a study of esophageal squamous cell carcinoma under preoperative chemotherapy. MiXCR, applied by TCRdb to the PCR reads, yields one record per CDR3 protein. The sample records 32,000 or so distinct CDR3 sequences, 52% being singletons. Sampling was conducted from a patient given preoperative chemotherapy. These receptor sequences come from a human donor with esophageal squamous cell carcinoma. The donor label of this sample is uncertain. Each CDR3 is given with its conserved first and last residue. A D gene is named only where the DNA matches it firmly. The size field is filled for only some rows; it gives once, few, many or a size class.

d_gene | abundance | j_gene | v_gene | CDR3nt | CDR3aa
. | . | TRBJ2-7 | TRBV7-2 | TGTGGCAGCGGCTCGGGGGTGGTAGCCACAAACACGCAGTACTTC | CGSGSGVVATNTQYF
TRBD2 | many | TRBJ2-1 | TRBV11-2 | TGTGCCAGCAGCCGTATGACTAGCGGGGGGGCTGAGCAGTTCTTC | CASSRMTSGGAEQFF
TRBD1 | many | TRBJ2-2 | TRBV6-1 | TGTGCCAGCAGTAAGACAGGGCAGACCGGGGAGCTGTTTTTT | CASSKTGQTGELFF
. | many | TRBJ2-6 | TRBV7-2 | TGTGCCAGCAGCAAGGAACTCTCTGGGGCCAACGTCCTGACTTTC | CASSKELSGANVLTF
TRBD1 | many | TRBJ2-6 | TRBV7-2 | TGTGCCAGCAGCTTTCGGGACAGGGGTAGCTCTGGGGCCAACGTCCTGACTTTC | CASSFRDRGSSGANVLTF
. | . | TRBJ2-3 | TRBV19 | TGTGCCAGTAGTGCAGGGCGAGGCGGCACAGATACGCAGTATTTT | CASSAGRGGTDTQYF
TRBD2 | . | TRBJ2-3 | TRBV6-1 | TGTGCCAGCACTGGGACTAGCGGTCCAGAGACGCAGTATTTC | CASTGTSGPETQYF
. | . | TRBJ1-2 | TRBV7-2 | TGTGCCAGCAGCTCATCCCGGGGCCGGGCCGGAGGCTACACCTTC | CASSSSRGRAGGYTF
TRBD2 | many | TRBJ2-3 | TRBV6-5 | TGTGCCAGCAGTTACCCCCTAGCGGGGGGGCAGGCAGATACGCAGTATTTT | CASSYPLAGGQADTQYF
. | . | TRBJ2-5 | TRBV7-7 | TGTGCCAGCAGCTTAGTTGCACGGGAGACCCAGTACTTC | CASSLVARETQYF
. | few | TRBJ2-3 | TRBV6-1 | TGTGCCAGCAGTGAAGGGAGCGCAGATACGCAGTATTTT | CASSEGSADTQYF
TRBD2 | once | TRBJ2-7 | TRBV7-8 | TGTGCCAGCAGCTTAGGGCGGGGGGGGAAAGATACGCAGTACTTC | CASSLGRGGKDTQYF
. | . | TRBJ2-1 | TRBV25-1 | TGTGCCAGCAGTGGATCCGGGCTTTGGGGCCCTCGCTCCTACGAGCAGTTCTTC | CASSGSGLWGPRSYEQFF
. | . | TRBJ2-6 | TRBV6-8 | . | CASTGAGGANVLTFGF
. | . | TRBJ2-3 | TRBV7-8 | TGTGCCAGCAGCAACCTAGGGGGGTGGGCCGATAACACGCAGTATTTT | CASSNLGGWADNTQYF
TRBD2 | . | TRBJ2-1 | TRBV7-2 | TGTGCCAGCAGCTTAGACGGGAGGGGTGACAATGAGCAGTTCTTC | CASSLDGRGDNEQFF
. | . | TRBJ2-3 | TRBV6-1 | TGTGCCAGCAGTGCGGGCCGTGCCGACGAGACCCAGTATTTT | CASSAGRADETQYF
TRBD2 | few | TRBJ2-5 | TRBV12-3/TRBV12-4 | TGTGCCAGCAGTTTCCGACTAGCGGGATGGAAGACCCAGTACTTC | CASSFRLAGWKTQYF
. | . | TRBJ2-5 | TRBV7-2 | TGTGCCAGCAGCCCGGCGCTGGGGGGGCGTGACCACGATACCCAGTACTTC | CASSPALGGRDHDTQYF
. | . | TRBJ2-3 | TRBV7-2 | TGTGCGGGGAGCTGTTATAAAGATACGCAGTATTTC | CAGSCYKDTQYF
. | . | TRBJ2-4 | TRBV12-3/TRBV12-4 | TGTGCCAGCACGGGGGCAGGAGCCACAAATATGCAGTACTTC | CASTGAGATNMQYF
. | many | TRBJ1-4 | TRBV28 | TGTGCCAGCAGCACTTTCAGGGGTGAAAAACTGTTTTTT | CASSTFRGEKLFF
. | . | TRBJ2-2 | TRBV6-1 | TGTGCCAGCCAGGCTTTGGGCAGGGGGGCGCAGTTTTTT | CASQALGRGAQFF
. | . | TRBJ2-3 | TRBV7-2 | TGTGCCAGCGGGGGGCTAGGGGGGGGTGTCACAGAGACGCAGTATTTC | CASGGLGGGVTETQYF
TRBD1 | many | TRBJ1-1 | TRBV6-5 | TGTGCCAGCAGTTACCCCCGGGACAGGAAACCTGAAGCTTTCTTT | CASSYPRDRKPEAFF
. | . | TRBJ1-1 | TRBV5-8 | TGTGCCAGCAGCGTGGGTGGGGGGCACACTGAAGCTTTCTTT | CASSVGGGHTEAFF
. | medium-sized | TRBJ2-1 | TRBV7-8 | TGTGCCAGCAGCTTAGCGGGGGGGCTCAATGAGCAGTTCTTC | CASSLAGGLNEQFF
. | many | TRBJ2-7 | TRBV4-1 | TGCGCCAGCAGCCAAGACGCCCCAGGTGGGTCCTACGAGCAGTACTTC | CASSQDAPGGSYEQYF
. | . | TRBJ2-3 | TRBV7-3 | TGTGCCAGCAGCGTGAGACTCGGGGGGCGTGACCGAGATACGCAGTACTTT | CASSVRLGGRDRDTQYF
. | . | TRBJ2-2 | TRBV7-3 | TGTGCCAGCAGCTCGGACATCACCGGGGAGCTGTTTTTT | CASSSDITGELFF
TRBD2 | . | TRBJ2-3 | TRBV12-3/TRBV12-4 | TGTGCCAGCAGTTTCGGCCTCGAGCGGGGGGCCACAGATATTCAGTATTTC | CASSFGLERGATDIQYF
. | many | TRBJ2-3 | TRBV6-1 | TGTGCCAGCAGTGAAGCGATAGGGGGGCGCACAGATACGCAGTATTTT | CASSEAIGGRTDTQYF
. | . | TRBJ2-3 | TRBV7-8 | TGTGCCAGCAGCTCACAAGCAGGGTCGCGTGGTGGAGGGGAGCAGTATTTT | CASSSQAGSRGGGEQYF
TRBD1 | . | TRBJ2-2 | TRBV7-6 | TGTGCCAGCAGCCCGGGGACAGCCGGCACCGGGGCGCTGTATTTT | CASSPGTAGTGALYF
TRBD2 | many | TRBJ2-4 | TRBV7-2 | TGTGCCAGCAGCTTAGCGGGGCGGGGGGCCAAAAACATTCAGTACTTC | CASSLAGRGAKNIQYF
. | medium-sized | TRBJ2-5 | TRBV7-2 | TGTGCCAGCAGGCGGGTGGGCGGGGTGTTTCAAGAGACCCAGTACTTC | CASRRVGGVFQETQYF
. | . | TRBJ2-3 | TRBV6-1 | TGTGCCAGCATGGGGGGACGAGGCACAGATACTCAGTATTTC | CASMGGRGTDTQYF
TRBD2 | once | TRBJ2-4 | TRBV7-2 | TGTGCCAGCAGCTTAGGGGGGGGTCGATCCAAAGACATCCAGTACTTC | CASSLGGGRSKDIQYF
. | . | TRBJ2-4 | TRBV7-8 | TGTGCCCGCATCTCGGTCCGGGGAGCCAAAAACACTCAGTACTTC | CARISVRGAKNTQYF
TRBD1 | . | TRBJ2-7 | TRBV6-5 | TGTGCCAGCAGTACCGAGGGGACAGGGTATATCGAGCAGTACTTC | CASSTEGTGYIEQYF
TRBD2 | many | TRBJ2-3 | TRBV12-3/TRBV12-4 | TGTGCCAGCAGTTTAACTAGCGGGGGATCAGATACGCAGTATTTT | CASSLTSGGSDTQYF
. | . | TRBJ2-1 | TRBV6-2/TRBV6-3 | TGTGCCAGCAGTTACACAAGACGAAACAATGAGCAGTTCTTC | CASSYTRRNNEQFF
. | few | TRBJ1-1 | TRBV12-3/TRBV12-4 | TGTGCCAGCACCTTGCGGGGGCGCAACACTGAAGCTTTCTTT | CASTLRGRNTEAFF
. | . | TRBJ2-7 | TRBV7-2 | TGTGCCAGCAGCTTAGTCCTAGGCAAGTCCTACGAGCAGTACTTC | CASSLVLGKSYEQYF
. | . | TRBJ2-3 | TRBV12-3/TRBV12-4 | TGTGCCAGCAGTTTAGCTATCACAAATACGCAGTATTTC | CASSLAITNTQYF
. | . | TRBJ2-4 | TRBV6-2/TRBV6-3 | TGTGCCAGCAGTTCCTACTCGGCAGGGGGGGACATTCAGTACTTC | CASSSYSAGGDIQYF